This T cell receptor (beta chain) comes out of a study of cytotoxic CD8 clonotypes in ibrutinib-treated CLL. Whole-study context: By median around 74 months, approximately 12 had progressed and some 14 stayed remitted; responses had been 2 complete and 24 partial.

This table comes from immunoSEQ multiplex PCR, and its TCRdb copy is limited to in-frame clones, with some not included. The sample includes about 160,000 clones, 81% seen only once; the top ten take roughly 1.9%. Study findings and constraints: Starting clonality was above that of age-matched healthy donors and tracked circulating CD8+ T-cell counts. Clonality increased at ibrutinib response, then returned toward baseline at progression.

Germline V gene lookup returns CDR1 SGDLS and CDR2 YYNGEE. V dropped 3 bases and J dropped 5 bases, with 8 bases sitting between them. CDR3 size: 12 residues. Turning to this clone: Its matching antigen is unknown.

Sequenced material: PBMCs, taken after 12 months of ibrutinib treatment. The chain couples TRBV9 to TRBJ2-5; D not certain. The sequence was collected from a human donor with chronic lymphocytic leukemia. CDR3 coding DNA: TGTGCCAGCAGCGGGAGATCGGAGACCCAGTACTTC. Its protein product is CASSGRSETQYF.